This T cell receptor (beta chain) was sequenced during a study of spatial heterogeneity in lung cancer. Study information: Raw sequencing reads included, on average, more than ten appearances of each unique TCR and UMI combination.

Individually, TCR cDNA molecules were each labelled with a unique molecular identifier. Each CDR3 protein gets one entry after TCRdb re-called the 5' RACE reads with MiXCR. This table has 40,000 to 45,000 distinct CDR3 sequences, roughly 13% appearing once. V shed 1 base and J 4 bases; nucleotides not matched to a gene: 5. In germline, CDR1 is MGHRA, CDR2 YSYEKL. The CDR3 is made up of 16 amino acids. Only a few counts were recorded for this clonotype. Time point: sample taken at primary tumor resection. Tumor, nontumor lung or frozen PBMC supplied whole RNA that was sequenced unsorted. V gene TRBV4-1 combines with J gene TRBJ2-2; 8 positions agree with TRBD1. This TCR was recovered from a male donor with early-stage non-small cell lung cancer. Material: PBMCs, obtained at surgery. CDR3 DNA sequence: TGCGCCAGCAGCCAAGCAGGACAGGGCGTCACCGGGGAGCTGTTTTTT. Residues: CASSQAGQGVTGELFF.